The 14 T cell receptor beta chains given below trace back to one sample, sequenced in a study of T cell changes during pregnancy in multiple sclerosis. Assay used: immunoSEQ multiplex PCR; TCRdb lists only in-frame clones, some missing. The sample includes more than 55,000 clones, around nine tenths seen only once; the top ten take roughly 1.2%. The sample in question was peripheral blood, obtained in the third trimester of pregnancy. Receptor source: a female donor with multiple sclerosis, enrolled in a pregnancy study.

The chain combines TRBV9 with TRBJ1-1; perhaps TRBD1 as D (5 bases). The CDR3 runs to 15 residues. Germline CDR1 SGDLS, CDR2 YYNGEE. Trimming cost V 5 bases and J 0 bases, with 14 bases left between them. CDR3: CASSGGGQMNTEAFF. The CDR3 DNA reads as TGTGCCAGCAGTGGCGGTGGACAAATGAACACTGAAGCTTTCTTT.

The V gene is TRBV4-2, the J gene TRBJ2-3; no reliable D call. CDR3 length equals 16 residues. The V end was cut by 1 base, the J end by 0 bases, with 11 bases between. Germline V gene lookup returns CDR1 LGHNA and CDR2 YNFKEQ. The CDR3 loop reads CASSQGSGQSTDTQYF. CDR3 bases: TGTGCCAGCAGCCAAGGTTCAGGCCAAAGCACAGATACGCAGTATTTT.

The V call is TRBV18, the J call TRBJ2-1, with 7 bases matching TRBD1. Germline V gene sequence: CDR1 KGHSH, CDR2 LQKENI. Losses at the gene ends were 5 bases for V and 0 bases for J; bases not matched to a gene: 7. There are 16 residues in the CDR3. CDR3 protein: CASSGQDSYSYNEQFF. The CDR3 coding sequence is TGTGCCAGCTCAGGACAGGATAGTTACTCCTACAATGAGCAGTTCTTC.

This CDR3 is CASSAGVFTGELFF. The CDR3 DNA follows: TGTGCCAGCAGTGCAGGGGTTTTCACCGGGGAGCTGTTTTTT. This rearrangement joins TRBV2 to TRBJ2-2; TRBD1 might be the D (6 bases). The CDR3 is 14 amino acids. The germline V and J ends were trimmed by 4 bases and 4 bases, with 10 bases remaining between them. The germline gives CDR1 SNHLY, CDR2 FYNNEI.

V gene TRBV6-1 combines with J gene TRBJ1-4, with a weak D call TRBD1 (6 bases). Germline CDR1 reads MNHNS; CDR2 reads SASEGT. CDR3 length: 14 amino acids. V lost 2 bases, J lost 8 bases, and 12 bases lay in between. The CDR3 spells CASSENQGREKLFF. CDR3 DNA: TGTGCCAGCAGTGAAAACCAGGGGCGGGAAAAACTGTTTTTT.

The chain uses TRBV7-3 and TRBJ2-5; D is undetermined. V was cut by 5 bases and J by 2 bases, with 12 bases left in between. Germline loops: CDR1 SGHTA, CDR2 FQGTGA. This CDR3 is 14 amino acids long. CDR3 DNA sequence: TGTGCCAGCAGCCCAATGGGCCCACAAGAGACCCAGTACTTC. Translated: CASSPMGPQETQYF.

This chain joins TRBV6-5 and TRBJ1-2; TRBD1 matches 7 bases. This CDR3 has 14 amino acids. After removal of 5 bases from V and 5 bases from J, the junction contained 8 bases not matched to a gene. CDR1 MNHEY and CDR2 SVGAGI come from the germline V gene. The CDR3 protein is CASSLDRISYGYTF. CDR3 bases: TGTGCCAGCAGTCTGGACAGGATTTCTTATGGCTACACCTTC.

This chain links TRBV28 with TRBJ1-6; D is undetermined. Germline V gene lookup returns CDR1 MDHEN and CDR2 SYDVKM. V lost 6 bases and J lost 7, with 10 bases in between. The CDR3 is made up of 13 amino acids. The CDR3 DNA follows: TGTGCCAGCAGGACACCTACAAATTCACCCCTCCACTTT. It codes for CASRTPTNSPLHF.

The chain joins TRBV11-3 to TRBJ2-6; D call uncertain. CDR1 and CDR2 (germline): SGHNT, YENEEA. The CDR3 extends over 15 amino acids. Trimming cost V 2 bases and J 4 bases, with 9 bases left between them. The CDR3 reads CASSLSGPGANVLTF. Written as DNA, the CDR3 is TGTGCCAGCAGCTTAAGTGGGCCCGGGGCCAACGTCCTGACTTTC.

This clone showed up just a few times. This chain joins TRBV19 and TRBJ2-3; 7 bases line up with TRBD1. The CDR3 spans 14 residues. Germline CDR1 and CDR2: LNHDA and SQIVND (reference sequence). The J segment lost 0 bases and the V segment lost 4 bases, leaving 1 base of the junction unmatched. The CDR3 spells CASSTQGSTDTQYF. In DNA form, the CDR3 reads TGTGCCAGTAGTACACAGGGGAGCACAGATACGCAGTATTTT.

This sequence joins TRBV2 and TRBJ2-7; possible D gene TRBD1, 6 bases. The germline gives CDR1 SNHLY, CDR2 FYNNEI. V was pared by 4 bases and J by 1 base, with 11 bases between. The CDR3 contains 14 residues. The CDR3 spells CASSGGQGSYEQYF. CDR3 sequence (DNA): TGTGCCAGCAGTGGGGGACAAGGTTCCTACGAGCAGTACTTC.

This chain joins TRBV6-5 and TRBJ1-1, with D uncertain. From germline, CDR1 is MNHEY and CDR2 SVGAGI. Trimming took 6 bases from V and 2 from J, leaving 10 bases between them. CDR3 length: 13 amino acids. CDR3 nucleotides: TGTGCCAGCAGCTTCACAACAAACACTGAAGCTTTCTTT. Its protein product is CASSFTTNTEAFF.

This clone was seen a handful of times. This chain connects TRBV19 to TRBJ1-5, with D possibly being TRBD1 (5 bases). This CDR3 is 15 amino acids long. V was cut by 7 bases and J by 0 bases, with 13 bases left in between. Germline loops: CDR1 LNHDA, CDR2 SQIVND (reference sequence). CDR3 coding DNA: TGTGCCAGTAATGGGCCAGGGAATAGCAATCAGCCCCAGCATTTT. Protein: CASNGPGNSNQPQHF.

The chain joins TRBV2 to TRBJ2-6; 9 nucleotides match TRBD2. Per germline, CDR1 SNHLY and CDR2 FYNNEI. Losses at the gene ends were 4 bases for V and 0 bases for J; bases not matched to a gene: 7. The CDR3 has 18 amino acids. DNA for the CDR3: TGTGCCAGCAGTGTCGTAGCGGGAGTGGCCTCTGGGGCCAACGTCCTGACTTTC. This encodes CASSVVAGVASGANVLTF.